These 30 T cell receptor beta chains share one sample of origin, sequenced in a study of blood T cell repertoires in COVID-19. Sequencing was performed with immunoSEQ multiplex PCR; in TCRdb, only in-frame clones are kept and a portion is missing. Of 95,000 to 130,000 clones listed, approximately 90% are singletons. The sequenced sample consisted of peripheral blood. These receptors came from a human donor with active COVID-19. The donor label of this sample is uncertain.

The V and J genes are TRBV4-1 and TRBJ1-2, with TRBD1 identical over 8 bases. Trimming removed 0 bases from V and 13 bases from J; junction bases left unmatched: 10. CDR1 MGHRA and CDR2 YSYEKL come from the germline V gene. The CDR3 length is 14 residues. This chain's CDR3 is CASSQDSRGPISTF. CDR3 in DNA: TGCGCCAGCAGCCAAGATTCCAGGGGGCCCATATCCACCTTC.

The V gene is TRBV11-2, the J gene TRBJ1-6, with D possibly being TRBD1 (6 bases). CDR3 length: 15 residues. V lost 5 bases and J 4 bases, leaving 12 bases between the germline ends. Germline V gene sequence: CDR1 SGHAT, CDR2 FQNNGV. The CDR3 bases are TGTGCCAGCAGCCCCGGGACATTATATAATTCACCCCTCCACTTT. Its translation: CASSPGTLYNSPLHF.

V gene TRBV20-1 combines with J gene TRBJ2-3; TRBD1 is a possible D gene (6 bases). CDR3 length equals 14 residues. Germline V lookup: CDR1 DFQATT, CDR2 SNEGSKA (reference sequence). Trimming removed 3 bases from V and 7 bases from J, with 17 bases in between. The CDR3 spells CSASSGQKAYTQYF. Written as DNA, the CDR3 is TGCAGTGCTAGTTCCGGACAGAAAGCTTATACGCAGTATTTT.

V usage is TRBV7-2 and J usage is TRBJ2-2; D unclear. The CDR3 runs 15 residues. Trimming pared 1 base from V and 0 bases from J, leaving 6 bases between. Germline-derived CDR1 and CDR2 are SGHTA and FQGNSA. CDR3 in amino acids: CASSLVGTNTGELFF. CDR3 nucleotides: TGTGCCAGCAGCTTAGTGGGCACGAACACCGGGGAGCTGTTTTTT.

This clone came up once. The rearrangement links TRBV28 to TRBJ2-5; TRBD2 matches 7 bases. The CDR3 has 16 residues. Germline values: CDR1 MDHEN, CDR2 SYDVKM. The J segment lost 5 bases and the V segment lost 5 bases, leaving 14 bases of the junction unmatched. The CDR3 nucleotides are TGTGCCAGCAGTACGGGCAGGTCAGCGGGGATGGAGACCCAGTACTTC. It codes for CASSTGRSAGMETQYF.

This chain uses TRBV4-1 with TRBJ2-1; 7 positions match TRBD1. The CDR3 is 14 residues long. CDR1 is MGHRA and CDR2 is YSYEKL in the germline V gene. Trimming at V came to 2 bases and at J to 7 bases, leaving 5 bases not matched to a gene. The DNA of the CDR3 is TGCGCCAGCAGCCAACCGGACAGGTCTAATGAGCAGTTCTTC. It translates to CASSQPDRSNEQFF.

This sequence joins TRBV6-2 or TRBV6-3 and TRBJ2-2, with D perhaps matching TRBD1 (5 bases). This CDR3 is built from 16 residues. Trimming pared 4 bases from V and 0 bases from J, leaving 12 bases between. Germline assignment: CDR1 MNHEY and CDR2 SVGEGT. Written as DNA, the CDR3 is TGTGCCAGCAGTTTGACAGATCCTGCGAACACCGGGGAGCTGTTTTTT. It codes for CASSLTDPANTGELFF.

The chain uses TRBV18 and TRBJ1-1; 10 nucleotides agree with TRBD1. Trimming cost V 3 bases and J 6 bases; bases outside gene matches: 4. CDR3 length: 14 amino acids. The germline CDR1 and CDR2 sequences are KGHSH and LQKENI. The DNA for the CDR3 is TGTGCCAGCTCACCCGCCGGGACAGGGGCTGAAGCTTTCTTT. Amino acids: CASSPAGTGAEAFF.

The chain couples TRBV6-6 to TRBJ2-7; TRBD1 aligns across 7 bases. The length of the CDR3 is 14 residues. The V and J ends lost 6 bases and 2 bases, in that order; junction bases with no gene match: 7. Germline CDR1 reads MNHNY; CDR2 reads SVGAGI (reference sequence). CDR3 in DNA: TGTGCCAGCAGGTCGACAGGGATGGCCTACGAGCAGTACTTC. It translates to CASRSTGMAYEQYF.

The chain combines TRBV5-1 with TRBJ1-1; no definite D call. The V and J ends lost 1 base and 6 bases respectively, with 10 bases between them. The CDR3 contains 13 residues. Germline assignment: CDR1 SGHRS and CDR2 YFSETQ. The CDR3 spells CASSLRRGAEAFF. The CDR3 DNA reads as TGCGCCAGCAGCTTGCGACGCGGGGCTGAAGCTTTCTTT.

The chain joins TRBV7-9 to TRBJ2-5; 9 bases map to TRBD1. Trimming removed 1 base from V and 3 bases from J; junction bases left unmatched: 3. The CDR3 consists of 15 residues. The germline V gene encodes CDR1 SEHNR and CDR2 FQNEAQ (reference sequence). In nucleotides, the CDR3 is TGTGCCAGCAGCTTAGAGGGGACAGGGAAAGAGACCCAGTACTTC. Protein sequence: CASSLEGTGKETQYF. Full variable domain (remainder filled in from reference TRBV7-9 and TRBJ2-5): DTGVSQNPRHKITKRGQNVTFRCDPISEHNRLYWYRQTLGQGPEFLTYFQNEAQLEKSRLLSDRFSAERPKGSFSTLEIQRTEQGDSAMYLCASSLEGTGKETQYFGPGTRLLVL.

This clone is a singleton in its sample. The chain combines TRBV12-3 or TRBV12-4 with TRBJ1-3; D gene unclear. Trimming removed 4 bases from V and 3 bases from J, with 7 bases in between. The CDR3 is 13 residues long. In DNA, the CDR3 is TGTGCCAGCAGTTCTCAACTTGGAAACACCATATATTTT. Protein sequence: CASSSQLGNTIYF.

The rearrangement joins TRBV27 to TRBJ2-5; the match to TRBD2 covers 10 bases. Judging by the DNA end, TRBJ2-7 fits better; the J call may be wrong. Germline loops: CDR1 MNHEY, CDR2 SMNVEV (reference sequence). This CDR3 has 14 amino acids. CDR3 sequence (DNA): TGTGCCAGTCCAACTAGCGGGGTAACCTACGAGCAGTACTTC. Translated: CASPTSGVTYEQYF.

The gene calls are TRBV2 and TRBJ2-7, with D maybe TRBD1 (6 bases). Germline assignment: CDR1 SNHLY and CDR2 FYNNEI. Trimming stripped 8 bases from V and 2 bases from J, with 10 bases between. The CDR3 spans 12 residues. CDR3 loop: CASLRDTYEQYF. The DNA of the CDR3 is TGTGCCAGCTTACGGGACACCTACGAGCAGTACTTC.

This clone was observed a handful of times. This sequence joins TRBV10-1 and TRBJ1-5; maybe TRBD1 (6 bases). Trimming removed 2 bases at V and 5 bases at J, with 16 bases between. In germline, CDR1 is WNHNN, CDR2 SYGVQD (reference sequence). This CDR3 region has 16 residues. The DNA for the CDR3 is TGCGCCAGCAGTGAGGGTGTTCAGGGGAACTATCAGCCCCAGCATTTT. Its translation is CASSEGVQGNYQPQHF.

The genes are TRBV15 and TRBJ1-4; TRBD1 agrees at 7 bases. The length of the CDR3 is 16 residues. J gave up 2 bases and V 1 base, and 4 bases lay outside the gene matches. Germline lookup yields CDR1 LNHNV and CDR2 YYDKDF (reference sequence). The CDR3 protein is CATSRGSTGTNEKLFF. The DNA for the CDR3 is TGTGCCACCAGCAGAGGATCGACAGGGACTAATGAAAAACTGTTTTTT.

The gene calls are TRBV5-1 and TRBJ2-2, with D hard to call. Trimming stripped 4 bases from V and 7 bases from J, with 8 bases between. The CDR3 spans 12 residues. Germline lookup yields CDR1 SGHRS and CDR2 YFSETQ. CDR3 region: CASSNGRGELFF. The CDR3 coding sequence is TGCGCCAGCAGCAACGGTCGCGGGGAGCTGTTTTTT.

The chain is built from TRBV29-1 and TRBJ2-5; 10 bases map to TRBD1. CDR3 length equals 17 residues. CDR1 and CDR2 (germline): SQVTM, ANQGSEA. CDR3 DNA sequence: TGCAGTGCTCACCCCATGACAGGGGGCGCTGACTCGGAGACCCAGTACTTC. Amino acid sequence: CSAHPMTGGADSETQYF.

The gene calls are TRBV5-6 and TRBJ1-3, with 8 bases lining up with TRBD1. V was clipped by 2 bases and J by 3 bases; unmatched bases: 10. Looked up from germline, CDR1 is SGHDT and CDR2 is YYEEEE. This CDR3 contains 17 residues. The CDR3 reads CASSFWTGTTFGNTIYF. The DNA of the CDR3 is TGTGCCAGCAGCTTCTGGACAGGGACAACATTTGGAAACACCATATATTTT.

The genes are TRBV5-5 and TRBJ1-4; 7 nucleotides align to TRBD1. From germline, CDR1 is SGHKS and CDR2 YYEKEE (reference sequence). V lost 4 bases and J lost 2; bases outside the gene matches: 5. The CDR3 sequence is 15 residues long. Here the CDR3 reads CASSSTGVTNEKLFF. CDR3 nucleotide sequence: TGTGCCAGCAGCAGCACAGGGGTTACTAATGAAAAACTGTTTTTT.

The chain uses TRBV6-2 or TRBV6-3 and TRBJ2-6; weak D call: TRBD1 (6 bases). This CDR3 is built from 17 residues. Germline V gene lookup returns CDR1 MNHEY and CDR2 SVGEGT. Trimming left V 0 bases short and J 1 base short, with 10 bases between. The CDR3 nucleotides are TGTGCCAGCAGTTACTCGGCCAGGGGATCTGGGGCCAACGTCCTGACTTTC. Amino acid sequence: CASSYSARGSGANVLTF.

The chain employs TRBV7-2 and TRBJ1-3, with TRBD1 matching over 11 bases. Germline-derived CDR1 and CDR2 are SGHTA and FQGNSA. J lost 4 bases, V lost 4 bases, and 9 bases had no gene match. CDR3 length equals 17 residues. This CDR3 reads CASSSPGTGGSGNTIYF. CDR3 coding DNA: TGTGCCAGCAGCTCGCCCGGGACAGGGGGATCCGGAAACACCATATATTTT.

The V and J genes are TRBV9 and TRBJ1-2; 7 nucleotides line up with TRBD1. Losses at the gene ends were 4 bases for V and 2 bases for J; bases not matched to a gene: 5. The germline gives CDR1 SGDLS, CDR2 YYNGEE. The CDR3 sequence is 14 residues long. DNA for the CDR3: TGTGCCAGCAGCCCCATGGGACAGAACTATGGCTACACCTTC. Its translation: CASSPMGQNYGYTF.

The genes are TRBV4-3 and TRBJ1-1; 7 bases map to TRBD1. CDR1 LGHNA and CDR2 YSLEER come from the germline V gene. This CDR3 is 14 amino acids long. Losses at the gene ends were 3 bases for V and 0 bases for J; bases not matched to a gene: 1. The CDR3, as DNA: TGCGCCAGCAGCCAGGGACAGATGAACACTGAAGCTTTCTTT. Amino acid sequence: CASSQGQMNTEAFF.

This chain links TRBV25-1 with TRBJ1-3; D perhaps matches TRBD1 (6 bases). Trimming removed 1 base at V and 2 bases at J, with 9 bases between. Germline CDR1 MGHDK, CDR2 SYGVNS. This CDR3 comprises 15 residues. CDR3 amino acids: CASSEWGGTGNTIYF. CDR3 nucleotides: TGTGCCAGCAGTGAATGGGGGGGCACTGGAAACACCATATATTTT.

V usage is TRBV5-6 and J usage is TRBJ2-1, with a tentative D call TRBD1 (6 bases). CDR3 length: 15 residues. Deletions cut 3 bases from V and 3 bases from J, with 13 bases between. Germline lookup yields CDR1 SGHDT and CDR2 YYEEEE. The CDR3 loop is CASSSGQYFYNEQFF. The CDR3 bases are TGTGCCAGCAGCTCCGGACAGTATTTCTACAATGAGCAGTTCTTC.

The V gene is TRBV6-5, the J gene TRBJ2-2, with D possibly matching TRBD1 (5 bases). V lost 0 bases, J lost 4 bases, and 6 bases lay in between. This CDR3 spans 14 amino acids. Germline V gene lookup returns CDR1 MNHEY and CDR2 SVGAGI. The CDR3 bases are TGTGCCAGCAGTTACTCGCAGGGCACCGGGGAGCTGTTTTTT. Its translation: CASSYSQGTGELFF.

This clone appeared a single time. The genes are TRBV5-1 and TRBJ2-2, with D perhaps TRBD1 (5 bases). Trimming shortened V by 0 bases and J by 3 bases, and 18 bases separated the two germline ends. The CDR3 spans 18 residues. The germline V gene has CDR1 SGHRS and CDR2 YFSETQ. CDR3 bases: TGCGCCAGCAGCTTGGTCCCTGGAGACCAGGGTGACACCGGGGAGCTGTTTTTT. It yields the protein CASSLVPGDQGDTGELFF.

This clone was seen once. The V call is TRBV6-2 or TRBV6-3, the J call TRBJ2-1; 13 bases fit TRBD2. This CDR3 contains 19 residues. V shed 2 bases and J 5 bases; nucleotides not matched to a gene: 12. CDR1 and CDR2 from the germline V gene are MNHEY and SVGEGT. The CDR3 region is CASSYGTLGLAGRNNEQFF. Here the CDR3 DNA reads TGTGCCAGCAGTTACGGGACTCTGGGACTAGCGGGGAGAAACAATGAGCAGTTCTTC.

V is TRBV28 and J is TRBJ2-2, with D maybe TRBD2 (7 bases). This CDR3 is 18 amino acids long. V dropped 4 bases and J dropped 4 bases, with 22 bases sitting between them. Germline CDR1 reads MDHEN; CDR2 reads SYDVKM. The CDR3 sequence is CASSSRGHDGRGTGELFF. DNA for the CDR3: TGTGCCAGCAGTTCGCGGGGGCACGACGGTCGGGGCACCGGGGAGCTGTTTTTT.